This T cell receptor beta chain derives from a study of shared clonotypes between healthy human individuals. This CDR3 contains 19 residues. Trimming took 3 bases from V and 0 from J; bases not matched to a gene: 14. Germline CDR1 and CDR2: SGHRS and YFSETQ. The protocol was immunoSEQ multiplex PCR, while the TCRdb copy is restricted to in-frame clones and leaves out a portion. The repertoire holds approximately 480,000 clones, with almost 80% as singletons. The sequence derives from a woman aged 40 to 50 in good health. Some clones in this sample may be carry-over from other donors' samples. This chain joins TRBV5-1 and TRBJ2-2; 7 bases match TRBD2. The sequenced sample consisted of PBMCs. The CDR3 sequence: CASSSGAAGVSSNTGELFF. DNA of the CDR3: TGCGCCAGCAGCTCCGGAGCGGCGGGAGTATCGTCGAACACCGGGGAGCTGTTTTTT.